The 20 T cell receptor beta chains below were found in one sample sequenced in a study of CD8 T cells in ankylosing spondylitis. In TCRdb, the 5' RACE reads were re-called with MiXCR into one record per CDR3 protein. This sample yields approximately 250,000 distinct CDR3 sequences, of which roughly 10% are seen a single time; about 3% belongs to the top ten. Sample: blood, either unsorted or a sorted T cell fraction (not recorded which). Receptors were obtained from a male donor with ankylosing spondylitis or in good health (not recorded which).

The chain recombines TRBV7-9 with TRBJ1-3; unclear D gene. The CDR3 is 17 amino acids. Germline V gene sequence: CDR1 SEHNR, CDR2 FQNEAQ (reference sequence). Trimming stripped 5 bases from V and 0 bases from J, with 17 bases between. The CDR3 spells CASSPPRRLSSGNTIYF. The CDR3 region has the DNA TGTGCCAGCAGCCCCCCTCGGAGGCTAAGCTCTGGAAACACCATATATTTT.

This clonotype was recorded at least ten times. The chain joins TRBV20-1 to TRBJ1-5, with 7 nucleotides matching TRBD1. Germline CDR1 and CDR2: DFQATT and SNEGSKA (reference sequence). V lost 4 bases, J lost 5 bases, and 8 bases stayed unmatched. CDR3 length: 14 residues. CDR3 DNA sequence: TGCAGTGCTAAGGCCAGGGGGTCGTATCAGCCCCAGCATTTT. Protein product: CSAKARGSYQPQHF.

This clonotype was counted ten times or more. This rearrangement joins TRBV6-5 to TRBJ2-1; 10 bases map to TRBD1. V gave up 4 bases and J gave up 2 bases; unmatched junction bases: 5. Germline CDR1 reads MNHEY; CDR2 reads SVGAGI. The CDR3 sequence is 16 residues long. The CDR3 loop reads CASSSTGTGAYNEQFF. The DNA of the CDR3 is TGTGCCAGCAGTTCCACCGGGACAGGGGCCTACAATGAGCAGTTCTTC.

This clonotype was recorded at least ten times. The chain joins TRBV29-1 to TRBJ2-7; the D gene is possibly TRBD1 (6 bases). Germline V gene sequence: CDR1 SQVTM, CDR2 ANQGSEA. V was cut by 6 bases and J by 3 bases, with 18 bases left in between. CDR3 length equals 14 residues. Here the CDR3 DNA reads TGCAGCGTGAGGGACCGGGACAAGTACTACGAGCAGTACTTC. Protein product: CSVRDRDKYYEQYF.

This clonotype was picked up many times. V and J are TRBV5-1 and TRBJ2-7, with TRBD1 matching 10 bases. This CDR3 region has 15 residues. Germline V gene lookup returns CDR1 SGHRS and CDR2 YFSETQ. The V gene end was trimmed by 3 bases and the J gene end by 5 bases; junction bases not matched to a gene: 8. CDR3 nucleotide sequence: TGCGCCAGCAGCTCCCTGACAGGGGGCCTGAACGAGCAGTACTTC. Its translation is CASSSLTGGLNEQYF.

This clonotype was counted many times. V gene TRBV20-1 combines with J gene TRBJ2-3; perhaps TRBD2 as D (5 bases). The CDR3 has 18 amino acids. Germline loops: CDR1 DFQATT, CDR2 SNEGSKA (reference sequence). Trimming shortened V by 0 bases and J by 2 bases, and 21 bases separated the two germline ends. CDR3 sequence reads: CSARDYPPSVGDTDTQYF. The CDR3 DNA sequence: TGCAGTGCTAGAGATTATCCCCCGTCGGTCGGGGACACAGATACGCAGTATTTT.

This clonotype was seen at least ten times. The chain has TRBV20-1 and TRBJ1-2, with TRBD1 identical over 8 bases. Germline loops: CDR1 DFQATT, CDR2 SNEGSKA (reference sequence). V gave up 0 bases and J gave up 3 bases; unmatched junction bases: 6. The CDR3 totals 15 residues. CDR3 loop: CSARDRQGPDYGYTF. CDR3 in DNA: TGCAGTGCTAGAGATCGACAGGGGCCTGACTATGGCTACACCTTC.

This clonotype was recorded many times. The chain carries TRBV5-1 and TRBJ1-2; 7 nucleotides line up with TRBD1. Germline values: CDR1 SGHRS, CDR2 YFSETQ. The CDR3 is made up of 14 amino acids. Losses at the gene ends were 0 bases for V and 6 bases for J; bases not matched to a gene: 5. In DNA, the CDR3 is TGCGCCAGCAGCTTGGCAGCAGGGGGAAATGGCTACACCTTC. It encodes CASSLAAGGNGYTF.

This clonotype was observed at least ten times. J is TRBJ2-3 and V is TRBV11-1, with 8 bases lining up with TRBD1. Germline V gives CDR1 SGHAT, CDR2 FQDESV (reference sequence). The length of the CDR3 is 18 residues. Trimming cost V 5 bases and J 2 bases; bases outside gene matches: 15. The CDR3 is CASSPRWTGIMVTDTQYF. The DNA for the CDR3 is TGTGCCAGCAGCCCACGTTGGACAGGGATTATGGTCACAGATACGCAGTATTTT.

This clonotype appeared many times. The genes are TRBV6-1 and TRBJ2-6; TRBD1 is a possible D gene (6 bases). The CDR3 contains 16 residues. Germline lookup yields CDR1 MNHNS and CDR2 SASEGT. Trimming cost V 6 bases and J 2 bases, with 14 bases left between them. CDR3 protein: CASSKSQGTGANVLTF. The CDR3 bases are TGTGCCAGCAGCAAATCACAGGGTACTGGGGCCAACGTCCTGACTTTC.

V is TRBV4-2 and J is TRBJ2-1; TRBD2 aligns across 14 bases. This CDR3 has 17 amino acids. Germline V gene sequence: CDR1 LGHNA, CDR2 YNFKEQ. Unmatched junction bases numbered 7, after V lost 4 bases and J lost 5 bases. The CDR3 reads CASSRLMTSGRDNEQFF. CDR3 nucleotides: TGTGCCAGCAGCCGCCTGATGACTAGCGGGAGGGACAATGAGCAGTTCTTC.

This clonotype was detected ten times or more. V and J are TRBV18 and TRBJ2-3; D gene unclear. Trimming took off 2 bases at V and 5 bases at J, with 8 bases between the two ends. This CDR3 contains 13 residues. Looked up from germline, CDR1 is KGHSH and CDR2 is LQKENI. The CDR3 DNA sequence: TGTGCCAGCTCACCAAGCAAGGGAGATACGCAGTATTTT. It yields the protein CASSPSKGDTQYF.

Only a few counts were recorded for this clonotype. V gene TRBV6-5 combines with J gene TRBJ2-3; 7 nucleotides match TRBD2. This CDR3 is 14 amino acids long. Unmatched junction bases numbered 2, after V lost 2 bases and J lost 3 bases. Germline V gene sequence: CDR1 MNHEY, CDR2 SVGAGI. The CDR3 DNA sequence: TGTGCCAGCAGTTACGGGGGGGTGACAGATACGCAGTATTTT. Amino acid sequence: CASSYGGVTDTQYF.

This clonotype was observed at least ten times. CDR3 DNA sequence: TGTGCCAGCAGCTTTAGTGGAAACACCATATATTTT. It is translated as CASSFSGNTIYF. The chain uses TRBV7-2 and TRBJ1-3; D not certain. The germline V gene encodes CDR1 SGHTA and CDR2 FQGNSA. V was shortened by 3 bases and J by 3 bases, with 3 bases between the two germline ends. The CDR3 sequence is 12 residues long.

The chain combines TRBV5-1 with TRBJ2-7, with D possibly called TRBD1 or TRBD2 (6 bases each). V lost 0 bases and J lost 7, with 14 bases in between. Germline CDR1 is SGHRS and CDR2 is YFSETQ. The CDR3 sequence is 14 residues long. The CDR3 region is CASSLGFGGREQYF. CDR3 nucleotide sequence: TGCGCCAGCAGCTTGGGATTCGGGGGCCGAGAGCAGTACTTC.

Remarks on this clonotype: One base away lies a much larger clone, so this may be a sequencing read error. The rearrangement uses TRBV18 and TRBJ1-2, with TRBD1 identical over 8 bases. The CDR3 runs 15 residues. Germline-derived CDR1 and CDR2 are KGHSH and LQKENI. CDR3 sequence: CASSPDRGANYGFTF. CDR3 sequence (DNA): TGTGCCAGCTCACCCGACAGGGGAGCTAACTATGGCTTCACCTTC.

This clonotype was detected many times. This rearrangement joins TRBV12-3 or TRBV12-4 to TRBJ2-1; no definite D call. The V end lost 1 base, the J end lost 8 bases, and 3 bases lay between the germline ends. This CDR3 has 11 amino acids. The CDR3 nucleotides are TGTGCCAGCAGTTTAGGGGATGAGCAGTTCTTC. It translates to CASSLGDEQFF.

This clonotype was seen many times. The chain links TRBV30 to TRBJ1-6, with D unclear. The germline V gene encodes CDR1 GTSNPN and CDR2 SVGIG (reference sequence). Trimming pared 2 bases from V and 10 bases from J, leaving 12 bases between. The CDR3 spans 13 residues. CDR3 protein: CAWSPLGPSPLHF. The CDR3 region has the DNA TGTGCCTGGAGTCCCCTTGGGCCCTCACCCCTCCACTTT.

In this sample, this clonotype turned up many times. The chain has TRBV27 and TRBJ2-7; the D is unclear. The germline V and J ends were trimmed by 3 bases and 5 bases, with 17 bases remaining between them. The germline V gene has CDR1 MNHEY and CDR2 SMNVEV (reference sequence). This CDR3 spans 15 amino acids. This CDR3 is CASSFQPMGSNEQYF. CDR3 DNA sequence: TGTGCCAGCAGTTTTCAGCCCATGGGGTCGAACGAGCAGTACTTC.

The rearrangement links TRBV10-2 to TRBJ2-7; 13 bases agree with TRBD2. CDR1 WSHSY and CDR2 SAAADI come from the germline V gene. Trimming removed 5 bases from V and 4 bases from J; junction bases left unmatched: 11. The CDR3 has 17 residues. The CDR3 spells CASSTGTSGAHGYEQYF. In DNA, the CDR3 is TGCGCCAGCAGTACCGGGACTAGCGGGGCCCATGGGTACGAGCAGTACTTC.